This T cell receptor beta chain is drawn from a study of blood T cells in healthy people across ages. Study outcomes and limitations: Naive T cell percentage showed a strong correlation with the diversity of TCR beta.

Primers used in a second PCR of about 7 to 11 cycles were a sample-barcoded 5' primer and a J-beta primer mix. TCRdb independently ran MiXCR on the 5' RACE reads; one entry per CDR3 protein. Found here are approximately 690,000 distinct CDR3 sequences, 40% to 50% of them singletons; the top ten hold about 30%. The CDR3 covers 15 residues. Trimming left V 1 base short and J 0 bases short, with 9 bases between. CDR1 is LGHNA and CDR2 is YSLEER in the germline V gene. This clonotype has only a few counts. Its antigen is unidentified. The specimen sequenced was blood. V usage is TRBV4-3 and J usage is TRBJ1-2, with D possibly matching TRBD1 (5 bases). The clonotype was recovered from a man older than 75 in good health. CDR3 sequence (DNA): TGCGCCAGCAGCCAAGGGGTGGGGGCTAACTATGGCTACACCTTC. The encoded protein is CASSQGVGANYGYTF.